The clone carrying this TCR beta chain was picked up one time. These data come from a study of siplizumab effects on memory and regulatory T cells. The assay covered 100,000 or so TCR templates per sample. Using immunoSEQ multiplex PCR, the repertoire was profiled, and TCRdb retains in-frame clones only, with some absent. This sample has some 100,000 clones, with roughly 96% found just once. CDR1 SGHVS and CDR2 FQNEAQ come from the germline V gene. The CDR3 totals 16 residues. The V gene lost 1 base and the J gene lost 4 bases, with 15 bases spanning the gap. The TCR was taken from a human donor in good health. The chain has TRBV7-8 and TRBJ2-3; no definite D call. The sample comprised naive CD4+ T cells sorted from blood. For the CDR3, the DNA is TGTGCCAGCAGCTTAGTGAGGAGAGGACGTCCAGATACGCAGTATTTT. Amino acid sequence: CASSLVRRGRPDTQYF.